The present T cell receptor (beta chain) was sequenced within a study of post-analysis software for immune sequencing data. Across the study: The disease courses spanned relapsing-remitting, secondary progressive and progressive-relapsing forms of multiple sclerosis.

Unique molecular identifiers had been added to the TCR beta cDNA libraries. The T cell input of about 0.85 to 10 million gave hundreds of thousands of cDNA molecules. A single record per CDR3 protein comes from TCRdb applying MiXCR to the PCR reads. The table lists hundreds of thousands of distinct CDR3 sequences, less than 35% of them singletons. This clonotype was seen repeatedly, ten times or more. The antigen is undetermined. Study conclusions and caveats: Multiple sclerosis patients had significantly lower normalized Chao1 diversity than controls.

This TCR was sampled from a girl under 18 with multiple sclerosis. The material sequenced was blood.

CDR3 protein: CASSPTGGSYNEQFF. In DNA form, the CDR3 reads TGTGCCAGCTCACCCACAGGGGGATCCTACAATGAGCAGTTCTTC. The rearrangement uses TRBV18 and TRBJ2-1, with 8 bases matching TRBD1. The J segment lost 1 base and the V segment lost 3 bases, leaving 2 bases of the junction unmatched. This CDR3 has 15 amino acids. The germline gives CDR1 KGHSH, CDR2 LQKENI.